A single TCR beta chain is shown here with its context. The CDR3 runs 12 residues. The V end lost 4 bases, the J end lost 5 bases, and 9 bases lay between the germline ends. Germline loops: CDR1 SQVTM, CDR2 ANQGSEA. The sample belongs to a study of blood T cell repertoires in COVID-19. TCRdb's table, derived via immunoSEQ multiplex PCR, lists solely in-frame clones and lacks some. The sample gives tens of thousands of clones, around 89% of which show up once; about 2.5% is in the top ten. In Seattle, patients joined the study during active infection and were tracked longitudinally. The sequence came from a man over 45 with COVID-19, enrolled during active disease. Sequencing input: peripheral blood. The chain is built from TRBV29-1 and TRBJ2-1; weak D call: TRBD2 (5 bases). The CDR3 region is CSVVRDNNEQFF. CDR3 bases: TGCAGCGTTGTACGGGATAACAATGAGCAGTTCTTC.